The rows below give T cell receptor beta chains drawn from one sample of a study of blood T cell repertoires in COVID-19. The assay was immunoSEQ multiplex PCR, and TCRdb's table has in-frame clones only and misses some. Among approximately 220,000 clones listed, approximately 90% were seen once. Material for sequencing was PBMCs or T cells enriched from blood (not recorded which). Receptors originate from a woman between 40 and 55 years old with acute COVID-19. Both conserved end residues are part of each CDR3. Fields, in order: D gene, clone size, V gene, J gene, CDR3 DNA, CDR3 protein. The D gene is left open where the match is weak. Rows may omit the clone size; those that give it use once, few, many or a size class.

-	-	TRBV24-1	TRBJ1-2	TGTGCCACCAGTGATTCGAACGGGCGGGACTATGGCTACACCTTC	CATSDSNGRDYGYTF
TRBD1	-	TRBV29-1	TRBJ1-1	TGCAGCGCAATTCCCGGGACAGTGAACACTGAAGCTTTCTTT	CSAIPGTVNTEAFF
-	-	TRBV5-1	TRBJ2-7	TGCGCCAGCAGACTCACCACAGGAAGCTACGAGCAGTACTTC	CASRLTTGSYEQYF
-	-	TRBV30	TRBJ1-2	TGTGCCTGGAGTGTAGGCGGAGGGTCCTATGGCTACACCTTC	CAWSVGGGSYGYTF
-	-	TRBV11-2	TRBJ2-5	TGTGCCAGCAGCTTAGCAGGGTCCGCCGAGACCCAGTACTTC	CASSLAGSAETQYF
-	few	TRBV2	TRBJ1-2	TGTGCCAGCATCCCAGGGGTCACTAACTATGGCTACACCTTC	CASIPGVTNYGYTF
-	-	TRBV19	TRBJ1-2	TGTGCGAGCAGGACTTTAATCTATGGCTACACCTTC	CASRTLIYGYTF
-	-	TRBV27	TRBJ2-6	TGTGCCAGCAGTTTGGGGCCTGGGGCCAACGTCCTGACTTTC	CASSLGPGANVLTF
-	-	TRBV4-1	TRBJ1-1	TGCGCCAGCAGCCAAGATATAAACACTGAAGCTTTCTTT	CASSQDINTEAFF
-	-	TRBV10-3	TRBJ2-5	TGTGCCATCAGTGAAGACAAGGTTGGGGAGACCCAGTACTTC	CAISEDKVGETQYF
-	-	TRBV27	TRBJ1-1	TGTGCCAGCAGTCGACCCGGACACCCGAACACTGAAGCTTTCTTT	CASSRPGHPNTEAFF
-	once	TRBV5-1	TRBJ1-1	TGCGCCAGCAGCTTGCAGGGGAACACTGAAGCTTTCTTT	CASSLQGNTEAFF
-	-	TRBV4-2	TRBJ1-1	TGTGCCAGCAGCCGCACAACGAACACTGAAGCTTTCTTT	CASSRTTNTEAFF
-	-	TRBV6-5	TRBJ1-5	TGTGCCAGCAGTTTCCAGAAACCACCTAGCAATCAGCCCCAGCATTTT	CASSFQKPPSNQPQHF
-	-	TRBV7-8	TRBJ1-2	TGTGCCAGCAGCTTAGGGGAAGGACAGAACTATGGCTACACCTTC	CASSLGEGQNYGYTF
-	-	TRBV6-6	TRBJ1-1	TGTGCCAGCAGTTACAGGGGTAACACTGAAGCTTTCTTT	CASSYRGNTEAFF
TRBD1	-	TRBV12-5	TRBJ2-7	TGTGCTAGTGGTAGCGGAGGGGACAGGGTTTGGTACGAGCAGTACTTC	CASGSGGDRVWYEQYF
TRBD1	once	TRBV29-1	TRBJ2-1	TGCAGCCAGGGACAGGACCCGCTCAATGAGCAGTTCTTC	CSQGQDPLNEQFF
TRBD1	-	TRBV30	TRBJ1-2	TGTGCCTGGAGTGAGGGGACAGGAGCTAACTATGGCTACACCTTC	CAWSEGTGANYGYTF
TRBD1	-	TRBV9	TRBJ1-2	TGTGCCAGCAGCGCATCAGGGGGCTCTTATGGCTACACCTTC	CASSASGGSYGYTF
-	-	TRBV6-6	TRBJ1-5	TGTGCCAGCAGTTACCTTCGGGAAGGTCAGCCCCAGCATTTT	CASSYLREGQPQHF
TRBD1	-	TRBV25-1	TRBJ1-1	TGTGCCAGCAGTACTGGACAGGACACTGAAGCTTTCTTT	CASSTGQDTEAFF
TRBD1	-	TRBV15	TRBJ1-3	TGTGCCACCAGCAGACGGGACAGGGGAAACACCATATATTTT	CATSRRDRGNTIYF
TRBD2	-	TRBV19	TRBJ2-3	TGTGCCAGTAGCAGGACTAGCGGGGGGGCCATAGATACGCAGTATTTT	CASSRTSGGAIDTQYF
TRBD2	-	TRBV7-9	TRBJ2-5	TGTGCCAGCAGCGGCGACCTAGCGGGGGGGCCGGGAGAGACCCAGTACTTC	CASSGDLAGGPGETQYF
TRBD1	-	TRBV7-9	TRBJ1-2	TGTGCCAGCAGCTGGGGGGACAGCCTTAACTATGGCTACACCTTC	CASSWGDSLNYGYTF
-	-	TRBV5-8	TRBJ2-1	TGTGCCAGCAGCTTGGAGGGGGGGAGTTACAATGAGCAGTTCTTC	CASSLEGGSYNEQFF
-	-	TRBV2	TRBJ1-5	TGTGCCAGCGTGAAGGGGTTGGGACAGCCCCAGCATTTT	CASVKGLGQPQHF
-	-	TRBV27	TRBJ1-2	TGTGCCAGCAGTTTATCCGGAGGGACCTATGGCTACACCTTC	CASSLSGGTYGYTF
-	-	TRBV7-2	TRBJ1-1	TGTGCCAGCAGCTTAGTTTACTCGAACACTGAAGCTTTCTTT	CASSLVYSNTEAFF
-	-	TRBV6-5	TRBJ1-2	TGTGCCAGCAGCCCGACATTGGGGCGCAACTATGGCTACACCTTC	CASSPTLGRNYGYTF